The sequence of this T cell receptor beta chain was determined in a study of Tregs in tolerant kidney transplant recipients. FACS sorting followed a roughly six-day coculture of CFSE-labeled recipient PBMCs with irradiated graft donor PBMCs. Germline CDR1 SGHTA, CDR2 FQGNSA. V was clipped by 5 bases and J by 13 bases; unmatched bases: 5. CDR3 size: 11 residues. Data came from immunoSEQ multiplex PCR; TCRdb stores just in-frame clones and leaves some out. The sample lists 15,000 to 19,000 clones, 45% to 55% seen once, with roughly 3% in the top ten. This clone has a handful of counts. Its antigen is still unknown.

The TCR comes from a human patient who received a combined kidney and bone marrow transplant. The material sequenced was CD4+ T cells from blood cultured with allogeneic cells, taken before the transplant. The chain has TRBV7-2 and TRBJ2-4, with 7 bases aligning to TRBD1. CDR3 coding DNA: TGTGCCAGCAGCAACGACAGGGACCAGTACTTC. It encodes CASSNDRDQYF.